This T cell receptor (beta chain) was sequenced during a study of cytomegalovirus exposure and HLA in healthy donors. Repertoires were generated with immunoSEQ multiplex PCR, while TCRdb's copy carries only in-frame clones and drops some. The data contain roughly 150,000 clones, roughly 90% of them singletons. Study-wide results and limits: Among TCR sequences, most were rare, though some public TCRs appeared in many donors. The classifier was said to identify cytomegalovirus status with high specificity and sensitivity. The listing of some 170 TCR beta chains classed them as cytomegalovirus-associated.

Concerning this clone itself: Its antigen is still unknown.

This CDR3 is built from 14 residues. J gave up 6 bases and V 6 bases, and 5 bases lay outside the gene matches. Germline V CDR1 and CDR2: WSHSY, SAAADI. The chain is built from TRBV10-2 and TRBJ2-3, with TRBD2 matching over 11 bases. The source material was PBMCs. The sequence was collected from a woman in her thirties in good health and CMV-seronegative. The CDR3 DNA is TGCGCCAGCAGGCTAGCGGGGGGAGGGGATACGCAGTATTTT. It translates to CASRLAGGGDTQYF.